The present T cell receptor (beta chain) was sequenced within a study of blood T cells in healthy people across ages. Primed by a sample-barcoded 5' primer and a J-beta primer mix, a second PCR proceeded for roughly 6 to 12 cycles. TCRdb re-called the 5' RACE reads with MiXCR, one entry per CDR3 protein. Altogether about 280,000 distinct CDR3 sequences are present, around 30% being singletons, with the ten largest covering 29%. With respect to this clonotype: Its specificity is unknown.

From germline, CDR1 is DFQATT and CDR2 SNEGSKA (reference sequence). This CDR3 comprises 14 residues. Findings of the study overall: Diversity was higher, and naive CD4+ cells more numerous, in long-lived donors than in aged donors.

This clonotype was obtained from an older woman in good health. V usage is TRBV20-1 and J usage is TRBJ2-5, with D perhaps assigned TRBD1 or TRBD2 (5 bases each). The closer fit of TRBJ2-1 to the DNA end suggests the J call may be wrong. The material sequenced was blood. The CDR3 sequence is CSAPPGRSVNEQFF. The CDR3 DNA reads TGCAGTGCTCCACCGGGACGTTCGGTTAATGAGCAGTTCTTC.